Listed below are T cell receptor beta chains from one sample, sequenced in a study of monozygotic twins with inflammatory bowel disease. From the 5' RACE reads, TCRdb lists one entry per CDR3 protein and no DNA. Its clone listing holds some 160,000 distinct CDR3 sequences. The sequenced sample was blood. These receptors were obtained from a human donor with ulcerative colitis or Crohn's disease, or a healthy co-twin of an affected twin (not recorded which). Each CDR3 is given with its conserved first and last residue. Each record gives: CDR3 protein, V gene, J gene.

CASSSWAFSEAFF	TRBV7-6	TRBJ1-1
CASSLKATYEQYF	TRBV12-3/TRBV12-4	TRBJ2-7
CASSIQGDEQFF	TRBV28	TRBJ2-1
CAWSSGSFGELFF	TRBV30	TRBJ2-2
CSATGTGTGELFF	TRBV20-1	TRBJ2-2
CASSNGGMQYF	TRBV19	TRBJ2-4
CAICEGLAAEAFF	TRBV10-3	TRBJ1-1
CASSLVHGSSEQFF	TRBV11-1	TRBJ2-1
CATSDWSPQETQYF	TRBV24-1	TRBJ2-5
CASSEALTSGGYEQYF	TRBV2	TRBJ2-7
CSAREWKNTEAFF	TRBV20-1	TRBJ1-1
CATSPDLNRDTGLLFF	TRBV24-1	TRBJ1-4
CASSQDRFGSSYNEQFF	TRBV4-3	TRBJ2-1
CSAREPTAGSGAGELFF	TRBV20-1	TRBJ2-2
CASSLRESRLYEQYF	TRBV5-1	TRBJ2-7
CASSRHPGNTEAFF	TRBV2	TRBJ1-1
CASSQGSFSGANVLTF	TRBV14	TRBJ2-6
CSARTSGSHEQYF	TRBV20-1	TRBJ2-7
CASSPGTAYEQYF	TRBV18	TRBJ2-7
CASSLDRTQPQHF	TRBV7-9	TRBJ1-5
CASRETGGDEKLFF	TRBV7-9	TRBJ1-4
CSARGPGLAGGDTQYF	TRBV20-1	TRBJ2-3
CSAGRLARNEQFF	TRBV20-1	TRBJ2-1
CASSAPGAGELFF	TRBV7-3	TRBJ2-2
CASSQEQPEAKGSYEQYF	TRBV4-1	TRBJ2-7
CAISEEGLSYNEQFF	TRBV10-3	TRBJ2-1
CASSQDSTRNTIYF	TRBV4-1	TRBJ1-3
CASRLARRTLGNTIYF	TRBV12-2	TRBJ1-3
CASSQEGLASGSSPLHF	TRBV4-3	TRBJ1-6
CASSDRADGYTF	TRBV9	TRBJ1-2
CASSLKGGYEQYF	TRBV7-7	TRBJ2-7
CASSATSGRYGTGELFF	TRBV9	TRBJ2-2
CASSLADIVSDTQYF	TRBV7-9	TRBJ2-3
CASSPGASWTQYF	TRBV5-1	TRBJ2-5
CASSPRAGYEQYF	TRBV9	TRBJ2-7
CASSLSRLAAHYEQYF	TRBV11-1	TRBJ2-7
CASSLESRRRDTQYF	TRBV5-1	TRBJ2-3
CASSLGISEQETQYF	TRBV5-1	TRBJ2-5
CASSLTGTTPYEQYF	TRBV7-2	TRBJ2-7
CASSVGLTRRKEQYF	TRBV2	TRBJ2-7
CASSLERGMYQETQYF	TRBV5-1	TRBJ2-5
CSALRGGPGYEQYF	TRBV20-1	TRBJ2-7
CASSHQCETQYF	TRBV23-1	TRBJ2-5
CASSPRLGLGNTEAFF	TRBV18	TRBJ1-1
CASSLMRQPQHF	TRBV7-2	TRBJ1-5
CASSLVGLAGGPVTGELFF	TRBV5-1	TRBJ2-2
CASSPTGRHQPQHF	TRBV12-3/TRBV12-4	TRBJ1-5
CASSLTGQSDEQYF	TRBV19	TRBJ2-7
CASSQARGRGTGELFF	TRBV3-1	TRBJ2-2
CASSLASGNNEQFF	TRBV28	TRBJ2-1
CAWSYRYRTYGYTF	TRBV30	TRBJ1-2
CASSPHSPPYNEQFF	TRBV14	TRBJ2-1
CASRQDLSGELFF	TRBV14	TRBJ2-2
CASSRVSYNEQFF	TRBV28	TRBJ2-1
CAISEPGTEAFF	TRBV10-3	TRBJ1-1
CASDSGQHTGELFF	TRBV5-1	TRBJ2-2
CARTKGQGNLGYGYTF	TRBV30	TRBJ1-2
CASSPTTSNEQFF	TRBV27	TRBJ2-1
CASSWIGDSNEQFF	TRBV25-1	TRBJ2-1
CASSMTSGRYEQYF	TRBV27	TRBJ2-7